This T cell receptor (beta chain) originates from a study of T-cell memory formation after mild COVID-19. Findings and caveats of the study: Most CD4+ clones that shrank were in CM and EM, while CD8+ ones turned up in EMRA. Memory from before infection featured some responding clones, which suggests cross-reactive memory joined. Clones that shrank (day 15 to 85) were balanced CD4/CD8, whereas later expanders leaned CD4+.

5'RACE, which relied on constant-segment primers, yielded TCR alpha and TCR beta cDNA libraries carrying sample barcodes and UMIs. Using its own MiXCR run on the 5' RACE reads, TCRdb lists one record per CDR3 protein. The sample shows fewer than 350,000 distinct CDR3 sequences, 13% to 15% of them seen only once. Germline V gene lookup returns CDR1 SGHRS and CDR2 YFSETQ. Trimming left V 1 base short and J 4 bases short, with 8 bases between. This CDR3 has 13 amino acids. This clonotype was observed a few times. Its antigen is undetermined. The V call is TRBV5-1, the J call TRBJ1-2, with D unclear. This clonotype originated in a man aged 18 to 35 who had mild COVID-19 (a few samples of this study predate the infection). Cell type and time point are not known. Sample: PBMCs or a T cell subset sorted from them (not recorded which). The CDR3 loop reads CASSLTRTYGYTF. DNA for the CDR3: TGCGCCAGCAGCTTGACGCGCACCTATGGCTACACCTTC.